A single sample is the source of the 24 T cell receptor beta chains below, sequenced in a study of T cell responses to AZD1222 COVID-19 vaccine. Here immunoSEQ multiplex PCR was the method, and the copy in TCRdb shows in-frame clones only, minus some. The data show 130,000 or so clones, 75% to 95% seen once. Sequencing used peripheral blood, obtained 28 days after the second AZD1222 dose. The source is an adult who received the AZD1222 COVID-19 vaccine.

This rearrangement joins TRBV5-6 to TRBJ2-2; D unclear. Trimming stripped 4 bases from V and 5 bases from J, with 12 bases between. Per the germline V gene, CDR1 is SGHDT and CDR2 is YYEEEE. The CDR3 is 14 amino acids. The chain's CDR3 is CASSLEVGTGELFF. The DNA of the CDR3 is TGTGCCAGCAGCCTGGAAGTCGGGACCGGGGAGCTGTTTTTT.

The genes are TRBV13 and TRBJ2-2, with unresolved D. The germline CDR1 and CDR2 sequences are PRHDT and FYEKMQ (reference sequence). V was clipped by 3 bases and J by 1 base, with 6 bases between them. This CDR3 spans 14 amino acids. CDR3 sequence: CASSFGRNTGELFF. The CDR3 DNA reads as TGTGCCAGCAGCTTCGGCCGGAACACCGGGGAGCTGTTTTTT.

CDR3 sequence reads: CASSGVRAEAFF. For the CDR3, the DNA is TGTGCCAGCAGTGGGGTTCGGGCTGAAGCTTTCTTT. The gene calls are TRBV12-3 or TRBV12-4 and TRBJ1-1, with D unclear. The CDR3 extends over 12 amino acids. V lost 5 bases, J lost 6 bases, and 10 bases lay in between.

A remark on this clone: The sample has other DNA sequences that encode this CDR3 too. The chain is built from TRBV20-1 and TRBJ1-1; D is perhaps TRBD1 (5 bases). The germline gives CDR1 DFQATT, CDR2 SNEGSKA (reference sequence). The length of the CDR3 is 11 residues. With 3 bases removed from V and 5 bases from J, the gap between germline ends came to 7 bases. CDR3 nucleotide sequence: TGCAGTGCTAGGGGGGGAACTGAAGCTTTCTTT. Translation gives CSARGGTEAFF.

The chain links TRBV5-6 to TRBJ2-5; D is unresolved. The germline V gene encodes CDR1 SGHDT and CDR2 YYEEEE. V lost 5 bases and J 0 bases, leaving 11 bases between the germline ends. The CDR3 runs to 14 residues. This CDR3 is CASSLLGNQETQYF. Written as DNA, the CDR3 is TGTGCCAGCAGTCTTCTGGGGAACCAAGAGACCCAGTACTTC.

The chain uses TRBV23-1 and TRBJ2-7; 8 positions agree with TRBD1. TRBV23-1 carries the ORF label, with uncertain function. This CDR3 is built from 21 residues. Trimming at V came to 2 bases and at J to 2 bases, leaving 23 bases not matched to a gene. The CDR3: CASSQRAIRPSYRDRPYEQYV. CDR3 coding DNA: TGCGCCAGCAGTCAAAGGGCCATCCGGCCATCGTACCGGGACAGGCCCTACGAGCAGTACGTC.

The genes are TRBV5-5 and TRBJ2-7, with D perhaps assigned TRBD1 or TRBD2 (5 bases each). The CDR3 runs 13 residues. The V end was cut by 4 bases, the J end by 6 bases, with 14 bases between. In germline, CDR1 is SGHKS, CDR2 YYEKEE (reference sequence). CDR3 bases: TGTGCCAGCAGCCGGTGGGACGGGTCCGAGCAGTACTTC. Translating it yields CASSRWDGSEQYF.

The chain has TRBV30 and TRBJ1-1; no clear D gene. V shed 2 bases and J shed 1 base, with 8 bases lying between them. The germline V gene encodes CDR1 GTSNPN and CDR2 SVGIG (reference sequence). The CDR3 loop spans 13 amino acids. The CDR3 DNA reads TGTGCCTGGAGTTCGTCAGGGAACACTGAAGCTTTCTTT. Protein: CAWSSSGNTEAFF.

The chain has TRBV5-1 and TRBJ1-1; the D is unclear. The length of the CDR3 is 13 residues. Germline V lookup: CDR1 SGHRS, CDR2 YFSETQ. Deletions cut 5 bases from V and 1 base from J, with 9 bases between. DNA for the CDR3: TGCGCCAGCAGGCGGGAGCCGAACACTGAAGCTTTCTTT. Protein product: CASRREPNTEAFF.

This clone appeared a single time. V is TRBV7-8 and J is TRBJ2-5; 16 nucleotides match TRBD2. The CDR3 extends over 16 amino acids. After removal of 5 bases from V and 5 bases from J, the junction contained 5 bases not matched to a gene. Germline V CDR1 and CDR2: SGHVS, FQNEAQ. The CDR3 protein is CASSQGLAGGRETQYF. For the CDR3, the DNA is TGTGCCAGCAGCCAGGGACTAGCGGGAGGGCGGGAGACCCAGTACTTC.

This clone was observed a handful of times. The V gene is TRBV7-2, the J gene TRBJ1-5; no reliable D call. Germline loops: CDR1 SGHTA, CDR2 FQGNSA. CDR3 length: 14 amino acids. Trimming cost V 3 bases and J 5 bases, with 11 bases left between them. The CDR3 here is CASSFLDGDQPQHF. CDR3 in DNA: TGTGCCAGCAGCTTCCTGGACGGGGATCAGCCCCAGCATTTT. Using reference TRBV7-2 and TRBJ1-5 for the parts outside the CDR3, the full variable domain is GAGVSQSPSNKVTEKGKDVELRCDPISGHTALYWYRQSLGQGLEFLIYFQGNSAPDKSGLPSDRFSAERTGGSVSTLTIQRTQQEDSAVYLCASSFLDGDQPQHFGDGTRLSIL.

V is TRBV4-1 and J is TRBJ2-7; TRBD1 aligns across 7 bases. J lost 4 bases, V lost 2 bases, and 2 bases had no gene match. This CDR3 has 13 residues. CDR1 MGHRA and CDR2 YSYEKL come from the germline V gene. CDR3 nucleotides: TGCGCCAGCAGCCAAAAGACAGGGTACGAGCAGTACTTC. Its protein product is CASSQKTGYEQYF.

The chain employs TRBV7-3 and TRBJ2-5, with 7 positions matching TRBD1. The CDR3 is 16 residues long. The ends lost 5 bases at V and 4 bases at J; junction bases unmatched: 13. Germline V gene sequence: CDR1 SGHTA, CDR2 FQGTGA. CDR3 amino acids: CASSLGATGVRETQYF. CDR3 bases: TGTGCCAGCAGCCTAGGGGCTACAGGGGTTCGAGAGACCCAGTACTTC. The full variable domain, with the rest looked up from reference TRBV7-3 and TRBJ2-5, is GAGVSQTPSNKVTEKGKYVELRCDPISGHTALYWYRQSLGQGPEFLIYFQGTGAADDSGLPNDRFFAVRPEGSVSTLKIQRTERGDSAVYLCASSLGATGVRETQYFGPGTRLLVL.

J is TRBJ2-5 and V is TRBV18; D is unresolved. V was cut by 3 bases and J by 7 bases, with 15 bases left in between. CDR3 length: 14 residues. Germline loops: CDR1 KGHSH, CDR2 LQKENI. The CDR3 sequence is CASSPPGRLPTQYF. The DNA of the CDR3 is TGTGCCAGCTCACCCCCGGGCCGCCTCCCGACCCAGTACTTC.

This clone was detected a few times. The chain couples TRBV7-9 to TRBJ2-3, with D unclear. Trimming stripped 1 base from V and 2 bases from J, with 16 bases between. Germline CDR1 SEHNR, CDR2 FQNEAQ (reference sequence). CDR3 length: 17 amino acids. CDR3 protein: CASSLGATLLFTDTQYF. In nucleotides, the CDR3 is TGTGCCAGCAGCTTAGGTGCGACCCTCTTATTCACAGATACGCAGTATTTT.

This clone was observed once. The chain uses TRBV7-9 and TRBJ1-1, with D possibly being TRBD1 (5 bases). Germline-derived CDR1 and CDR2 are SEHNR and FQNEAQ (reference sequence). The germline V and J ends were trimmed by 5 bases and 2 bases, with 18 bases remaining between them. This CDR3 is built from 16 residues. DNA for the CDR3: TGTGCCAGCAGCAACAACCCGGGGACCGCTAACACTGAAGCTTTCTTT. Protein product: CASSNNPGTANTEAFF.

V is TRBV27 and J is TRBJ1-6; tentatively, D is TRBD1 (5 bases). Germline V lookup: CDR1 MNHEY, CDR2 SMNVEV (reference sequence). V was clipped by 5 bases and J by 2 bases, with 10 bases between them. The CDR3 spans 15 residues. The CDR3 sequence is CASSPGATYNSPLHF. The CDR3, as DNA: TGTGCCAGCAGTCCCGGGGCCACCTATAATTCACCCCTCCACTTT.

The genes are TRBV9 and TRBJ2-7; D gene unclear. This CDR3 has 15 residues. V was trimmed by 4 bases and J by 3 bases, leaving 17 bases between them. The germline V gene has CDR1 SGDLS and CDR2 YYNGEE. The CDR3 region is CASSPKGSRDYEQYF. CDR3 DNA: TGTGCCAGCAGCCCCAAAGGTTCGCGAGACTACGAGCAGTACTTC.

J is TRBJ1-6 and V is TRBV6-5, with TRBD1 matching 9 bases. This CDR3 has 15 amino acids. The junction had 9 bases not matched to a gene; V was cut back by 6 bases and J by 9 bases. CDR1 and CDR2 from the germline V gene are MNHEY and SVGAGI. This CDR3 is CASRLSGTGSSPLHF. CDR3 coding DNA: TGTGCCAGCAGACTCTCCGGGACAGGGAGTTCACCCCTCCACTTT.

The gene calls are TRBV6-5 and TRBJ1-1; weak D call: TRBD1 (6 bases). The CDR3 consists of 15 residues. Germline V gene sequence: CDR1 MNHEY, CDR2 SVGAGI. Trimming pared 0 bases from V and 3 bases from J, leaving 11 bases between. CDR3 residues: CASSYSGGTHTEAFF. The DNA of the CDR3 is TGTGCCAGCAGTTACTCGGGGGGGACACACACTGAAGCTTTCTTT.

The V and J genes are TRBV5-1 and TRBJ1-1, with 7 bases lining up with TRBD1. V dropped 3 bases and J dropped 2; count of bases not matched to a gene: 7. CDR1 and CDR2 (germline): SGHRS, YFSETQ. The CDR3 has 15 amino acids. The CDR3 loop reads CASSWSGQRNTEAFF. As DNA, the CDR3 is TGCGCCAGCAGCTGGTCGGGACAGCGAAACACTGAAGCTTTCTTT.

CDR3 in amino acids: CASSYGDRVSRQPQHF. The CDR3 DNA is TGTGCCAGCAGTTATGGGGACAGGGTAAGTCGGCAGCCCCAGCATTTT. The chain links TRBV6-5 to TRBJ1-5; 9 positions match TRBD1. CDR3 length equals 16 residues. Per germline, CDR1 MNHEY and CDR2 SVGAGI. After removal of 3 bases from V and 7 bases from J, the junction contained 10 bases not matched to a gene.

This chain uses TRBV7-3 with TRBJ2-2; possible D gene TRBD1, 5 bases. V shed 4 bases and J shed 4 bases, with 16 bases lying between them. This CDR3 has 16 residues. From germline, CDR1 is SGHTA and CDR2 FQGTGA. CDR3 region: CASSSSGNRGTGELFF. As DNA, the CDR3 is TGTGCCAGCAGCTCCTCAGGGAACCGAGGCACCGGGGAGCTGTTTTTT. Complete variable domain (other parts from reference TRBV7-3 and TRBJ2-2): GAGVSQTPSNKVTEKGKYVELRCDPISGHTALYWYRQSLGQGPEFLIYFQGTGAADDSGLPNDRFFAVRPEGSVSTLKIQRTERGDSAVYLCASSSSGNRGTGELFFGEGSRLTVL.

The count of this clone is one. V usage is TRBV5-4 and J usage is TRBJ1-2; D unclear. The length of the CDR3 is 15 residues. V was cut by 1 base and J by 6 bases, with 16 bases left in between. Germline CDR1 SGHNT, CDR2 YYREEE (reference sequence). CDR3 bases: TGTGCCAGCAGCTTGTATGGACTCTCCGGGGATGGCTACACCTTC. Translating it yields CASSLYGLSGDGYTF.